A single sample gave rise to the 16 T cell receptor beta chains below, sequenced in a study of cytomegalovirus exposure and HLA in healthy donors. PCR primers comprised 60 Vbeta and 13 Jbeta primers. TCRdb keeps only in-frame clones here, not all; method: immunoSEQ multiplex PCR. The sample table sets out around 140,000 clones. The sequenced material came from PBMCs. The receptors were gathered from a woman aged 45 to 65 in good health and CMV-seronegative.

The chain joins TRBV6-5 to TRBJ2-5; the D is unclear. Germline V gene data show CDR1 as MNHEY and CDR2 as SVGAGI. V gave up 2 bases and J gave up 7 bases, with 14 bases separating them. The CDR3 loop spans 14 amino acids. Written as DNA, the CDR3 is TGTGCCAGCAGTTACAACGCCCGTCCGGGGACCCAGTACTTC. This gives the protein CASSYNARPGTQYF.

The V call is TRBV28, the J call TRBJ2-1; 7 nucleotides line up with TRBD2. This CDR3 is built from 15 residues. Germline V gene sequence: CDR1 MDHEN, CDR2 SYDVKM. Trimming removed 1 base from V and 9 bases from J; junction bases left unmatched: 9. This chain's CDR3 is CASSLLGGASGEQFF. The CDR3 DNA is TGTGCCAGCAGTTTATTGGGGGGAGCTAGCGGTGAGCAGTTCTTC.

This rearrangement joins TRBV19 to TRBJ1-1; TRBD1 aligns across 7 bases. This CDR3 contains 14 residues. CDR1 and CDR2 (germline): LNHDA, SQIVND (reference sequence). J lost 4 bases, V lost 7 bases, and 9 bases had no gene match. In DNA, the CDR3 is TGTGCCAGTATCCTCACAGGGGTTCCCACTGAAGCTTTCTTT. Protein: CASILTGVPTEAFF.

The chain recombines TRBV5-6 with TRBJ1-1; no firm D call. Looked up from germline, CDR1 is SGHDT and CDR2 is YYEEEE. V lost 10 bases, J lost 0 bases, and 28 bases lay in between. This CDR3 has 18 amino acids. The CDR3 here is CAPSQPNRGFGMNTEAFF. In nucleotides, the CDR3 is TGTGCCCCCAGCCAGCCGAATCGGGGTTTCGGTATGAACACTGAAGCTTTCTTT.

This rearrangement joins TRBV7-2 to TRBJ2-3, with a weak D call TRBD2 (5 bases). The CDR3 loop spans 15 amino acids. Trimming took off 1 base at V and 1 base at J, with 9 bases between the two ends. The germline CDR1 and CDR2 sequences are SGHTA and FQGNSA. The CDR3 is CASSLEGVGTDTQYF. In DNA form, the CDR3 reads TGTGCCAGCAGCTTAGAGGGAGTGGGCACAGATACGCAGTATTTT.

This chain joins TRBV28 and TRBJ2-2; D is unresolved. The CDR3 runs to 12 residues. The germline V gene encodes CDR1 MDHEN and CDR2 SYDVKM. V was trimmed by 7 bases and J by 6 bases, leaving 9 bases between them. DNA of the CDR3: TGTGCCAGCAAACTGAGGTCCGGGGAGCTGTTTTTT. Translated: CASKLRSGELFF.

The CDR3 DNA is TGTGCCAGCAGCCCCCAGTGGGACTTAGCGGGGGAGCAGTACTTC. It translates to CASSPQWDLAGEQYF. V is TRBV7-6 and J is TRBJ2-7; 8 positions match TRBD2. CDR3 length: 15 residues. V was clipped by 5 bases and J by 7 bases; unmatched bases: 13. CDR1 is SGHVS, CDR2 FNYEAQ, per germline.

The gene calls are TRBV30 and TRBJ2-3; D remains unclear. Trimming left V 4 bases short and J 6 bases short, with 11 bases between. This CDR3 region has 12 residues. CDR1 GTSNPN and CDR2 SVGIG come from the germline V gene (reference sequence). CDR3: CAWTHNRDTQYF. The CDR3 bases are TGTGCCTGGACCCATAATCGGGATACGCAGTATTTT.

The chain joins TRBV28 to TRBJ2-1; a possible D gene is TRBD2 (6 bases). Looked up from germline, CDR1 is MDHEN and CDR2 is SYDVKM. V shed 2 bases and J shed 12 bases, with 14 bases lying between them. The CDR3 extends over 13 amino acids. The CDR3 here is CASSLRTTKRQFF. The CDR3 nucleotides read TGTGCCAGCAGTTTAAGGACTACGAAGAGGCAGTTCTTC.

This rearrangement joins TRBV4-1 to TRBJ2-1; D unresolved. The length of the CDR3 is 15 residues. Trimming removed 0 bases from V and 4 bases from J, with 10 bases in between. CDR1 and CDR2 from the germline V gene are MGHRA and YSYEKL. The CDR3 sequence: CASSQEQSPYNEQFF. CDR3 DNA sequence: TGCGCCAGCAGCCAAGAACAGAGTCCTTACAATGAGCAGTTCTTC.

The chain carries TRBV9 and TRBJ2-7; no definite D call. Between the trimmed V and J ends, which lost 4 bases and 4 bases, there was a span of 9 bases. Per germline, CDR1 SGDLS and CDR2 YYNGEE. The CDR3 runs 12 residues. The CDR3 sequence: CASSPPKYEQYF. Here the CDR3 DNA reads TGTGCCAGCAGCCCACCTAAGTACGAGCAGTACTTC.

The chain recombines TRBV2 with TRBJ2-5, with D tentatively TRBD1 (6 bases). The J call may not be correct, given that the DNA end is closer to TRBJ2-7. The CDR3 extends over 15 amino acids. CDR1 and CDR2 (germline): SNHLY, FYNNEI. The CDR3 coding sequence is TGTGCCAGCAACCAACAGGGCGGAATGACCTACGAGCAGTACTTC. Its protein product is CASNQQGGMTYEQYF.

This chain links TRBV5-1 with TRBJ2-7; tentative D call: TRBD1 (6 bases). Trimming took off 4 bases at V and 3 bases at J, with 17 bases between the two ends. CDR3 length equals 15 residues. Germline CDR1 SGHRS, CDR2 YFSETQ. The CDR3 reads CASSPGGSQGYEQYF. The DNA for the CDR3 is TGCGCCAGCAGCCCTGGGGGCTCACAGGGCTACGAGCAGTACTTC. Full variable domain (rest looked up from reference TRBV5-1 and TRBJ2-7): KAGVTQTPRYLIKTRGQQVTLSCSPISGHRSVSWYQQTPGQGLQFLFEYFSETQRNKGNFPGRFSGRQFSNSRSEMNVSTLELGDSALYLCASSPGGSQGYEQYFGPGTRLTVT.

The rearrangement links TRBV18 to TRBJ1-4; TRBD1 matches 7 bases. J gave up 5 bases and V 2 bases, and 2 bases lay outside the gene matches. From germline, CDR1 is KGHSH and CDR2 LQKENI. The CDR3 length is 14 residues. Here the CDR3 DNA reads TGTGCCAGCTCACCAAGGGGGCCGAATGAAAAACTGTTTTTT. It encodes CASSPRGPNEKLFF.

The chain has TRBV28 and TRBJ2-5; 10 bases are a match to TRBD1. CDR3 length: 13 residues. The germline CDR1 and CDR2 sequences are MDHEN and SYDVKM. The V gene end was trimmed by 10 bases and the J gene end by 9 bases; junction bases not matched to a gene: 11. This chain's CDR3 is CATILDRGFAQYF. In nucleotides, the CDR3 is TGTGCCACCATTTTGGACAGGGGGTTTGCCCAGTACTTC.

The chain is built from TRBV18 and TRBJ2-1; TRBD2 agrees at 10 bases. Germline values: CDR1 KGHSH, CDR2 LQKENI. The CDR3 has 17 amino acids. V shed 1 base, J shed 0 bases, and the junction held 3 bases outside the gene matches. The CDR3 reads CASSPLLAGSSYNEQFF. CDR3 in DNA: TGTGCCAGCTCACCACTACTAGCGGGGAGCTCCTACAATGAGCAGTTCTTC. Full variable domain (rest looked up from reference TRBV18 and TRBJ2-1): NAGVMQNPRHLVRRRGQEARLRCSPMKGHSHVYWYRQLPEEGLKFMVYLQKENIIDESGMPKERFSAEFPKEGPSILRIQQVVRGDSAAYFCASSPLLAGSSYNEQFFGPGTRLTVL.